This section outlines one TCR beta chain sequence together with its context. Its antigen is not yet known. Nothing much larger sits one base from this clone, and base qualities are not available. The library was produced with RACE. Data came from a NextSeq 500. During library preparation, unique molecular identifiers were attached to individual cDNA molecules so that TCRs could be counted in a quantitative, reproducible way. From each blood RNA sample, both TCR alpha and TCR beta chains were sequenced. Regarding the original processing steps: Samples had a median of roughly 100,000 TCRs, with a range from roughly 23,224 to 750,000. The Decombinator software suite was used to annotate the V, J and CDR3 of the TCR reads. Every sample was subsampled to the same number of TCRs (28,000) for the PS versus PT1 abundance plots. TCRs were defined as expanded if absent before sensitization and observed at least eight times at the 2-week time point. TCRdb redid the processing of the public reads, applying fastp at Q25 and MiXCR, and retained in-frame beta chains. Rows matching on CDR3 protein sequence are summarized as one entry with the most common DNA and genes. Clone size and V and J calls follow TCRdb, not the original study. Within this sample are around 160,000 distinct CDR3 sequences, with roughly 15% of them counted one time only. The ten top clones hold 1.7% of the sample.

Explained via the paper, the time point label denotes: patch test 1, 2 weeks after DPC sensitization. The treatment or condition label for this specimen denotes: therapeutic diphenylcyclopropenone sensitization with weekly scalp DPC. At every patch-test visit, the blood draw took place before the patch test was put on. Eligible patients were aged 18 to 70, diagnosed with alopecia, deemed suitable for DPC therapy, and excluded if pregnant. Total RNA was extracted from unfractionated whole blood that had been collected in Tempus Blood RNA tubes. The germline V gene encodes CDR1 SQVTM and CDR2 ANQGSEA. Inclusive of the bounding cysteine and phenylalanine, the CDR3 is 15 residues long. Of all the DNA, just the CDR3 is kept, 45 bases in frame from base 1. Ends trimmed: V by 4 bases, J by 8 bases; bases unmatched to a gene: 9. The data were taken from a study of human T cells and chemical hapten exposure (dated by TCRdb to about 2021). A note on the overall study: For sensitization, 2% DPC in acetone was applied to an approximately 2 cm by approximately 2 cm area of upper inner arm skin. Patients additionally received weekly therapeutic DPC doses to the scalp throughout the approximately 25-week study period. Patch testing was performed on the upper back with Finn chambers containing 0.01% DPC, and the patch tests were scored after 6 days according to International Contact Dermatitis Research Group standards. Alopecia areata with under or over 50% scalp involvement, alopecia totalis and alopecia universalis were represented in the patient cohort, which was mostly female. Libraries were pooled for sequencing, and per-sample TCR yields varied mainly because of small differences in library volumes within the pool. In alopecia patients, the study followed how the peripheral blood TCR repertoire changed in vivo over primary and secondary sensitization to diphenylcyclopropenone (DPC), a hapten. Patient blood was sampled pre-sensitization (week 0) and at 2, 6 and about 24 weeks after DPC sensitization. Blood for TCR sequencing was provided by twenty-nine alopecia patients at one to four time points (pre-sensitization, 2, 6 and 24 weeks).

Beyond this particular receptor, the publication reports: Repeated subsampling changed both the strength of the expansion versus patch-test correlation and the threshold at which the correlation became significant. The number of TCRs above 1 in 1000 frequency did not change with DPC sensitization; there was no evidence of global repertoire structure alterations. Because all patients had alopecia, a presumed autoimmune disease, the immune response of the patients might differ from that of healthy individuals. Patch test score was positively correlated with the number of PT1 expanded TCRs, with significance at thresholds 8, 16 and 32 but not at 4. Significantly more large CDR3 similarity clusters were formed by expanded TCRs than by pre-sensitization or healthy control sets, consistent with antigen-driven responses.

The material was whole blood, obtained in connection with sensitization to the hapten diphenylcyclopropenone (DPC). The V gene is TRBV29-1 and the J gene is TRBJ2-1; 12 central nucleotides agree with TRBD2. This receptor was obtained from a woman between 25 and 40 years old with alopecia areata. Some clones in this sample may be carry-over from other donors' samples. The bases read TGCAGCGTTGCTACTCTAGCGGGAGGGCCGGATGAGCAGTTCTTC. This is translated as CSVATLAGGPDEQFF.